The T cell receptor beta chain under discussion was sequenced for a study of T cell repertoires in cytomegalovirus infection. The overall study: Use of recently identified HLA-C-restricted and well-studied HLA-B-restricted CMV epitopes was part of the study.

Each CDR3 protein gets one entry after TCRdb re-called the reads with MiXCR. The table has a few hundred thousand distinct CDR3 sequences, about 33% seen once; the top ten hold roughly 15%. Note on this clonotype: The antigen remains undetermined.

Findings of the study overall: CMV-specific HLA-C-restricted TCR beta clonotypes dominated the ex vivo response.

The source of this sequence is a human donor in good health (CMV status not recorded). Some clones in this sample may be carry-over from other donors' samples. Sample: cultured PBMCs, taken from culture after CMV antigen stimulation.

The CDR3 DNA follows: TGTGCCAGTAGTATTGGGGACAGGGGAAACCGAAATCAGCCCCAGCATTTT. This sequence encodes CASSIGDRGNRNQPQHF. The genes are TRBV19 and TRBJ1-5, with TRBD1 identical over 10 bases. The CDR3 length is 17 residues. J was trimmed by 4 bases and V by 3 bases; bases with no gene match: 9. The germline V gene encodes CDR1 LNHDA and CDR2 SQIVND (reference sequence).